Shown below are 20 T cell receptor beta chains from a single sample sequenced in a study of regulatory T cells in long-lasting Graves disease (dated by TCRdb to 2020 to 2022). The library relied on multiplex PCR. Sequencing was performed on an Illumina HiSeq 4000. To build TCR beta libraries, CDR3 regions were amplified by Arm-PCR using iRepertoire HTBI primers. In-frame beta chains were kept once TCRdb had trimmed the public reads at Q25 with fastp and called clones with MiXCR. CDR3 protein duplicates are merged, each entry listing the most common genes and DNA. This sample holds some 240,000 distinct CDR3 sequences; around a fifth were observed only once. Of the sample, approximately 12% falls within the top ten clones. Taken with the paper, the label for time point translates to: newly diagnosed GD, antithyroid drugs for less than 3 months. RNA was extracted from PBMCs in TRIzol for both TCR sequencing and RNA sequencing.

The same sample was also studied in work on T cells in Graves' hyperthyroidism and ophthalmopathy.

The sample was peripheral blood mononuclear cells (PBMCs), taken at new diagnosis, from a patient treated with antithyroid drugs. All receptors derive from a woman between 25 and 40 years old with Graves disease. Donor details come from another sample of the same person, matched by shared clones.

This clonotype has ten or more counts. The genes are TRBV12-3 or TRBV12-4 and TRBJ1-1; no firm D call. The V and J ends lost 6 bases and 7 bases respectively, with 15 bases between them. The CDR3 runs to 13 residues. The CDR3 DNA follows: TGTGCCAGCAGACCCTTTCGAGGTGGTGAAGCTTTCTTT. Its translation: CASRPFRGGEAFF.

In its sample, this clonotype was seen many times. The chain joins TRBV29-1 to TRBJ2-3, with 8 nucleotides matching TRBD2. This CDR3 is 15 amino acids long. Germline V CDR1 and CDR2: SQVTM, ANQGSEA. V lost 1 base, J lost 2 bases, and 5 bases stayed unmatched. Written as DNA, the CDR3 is TGCAGCGTTGAAGCACTAGCGGACCCCACAGATACGCAGTATTTT. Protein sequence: CSVEALADPTDTQYF.

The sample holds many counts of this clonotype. The chain's CDR3 is CASTEGPSGNDEQFF. In nucleotides, the CDR3 is TGTGCCAGCACCGAGGGTCCTAGCGGGAACGATGAGCAGTTCTTC. This chain joins TRBV6-1 and TRBJ2-1, with 9 bases that match TRBD2. J gave up 8 bases and V 7 bases, and 12 bases lay outside the gene matches. There are 15 residues in the CDR3. CDR1 is MNHNS, CDR2 SASEGT, per germline.

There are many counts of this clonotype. The CDR3 coding sequence is TGTGCCAGCAGCTTACCGGGACTAGCGGCTAACAATGAGCAGTTCTTC. Residues: CASSLPGLAANNEQFF. V is TRBV11-3 and J is TRBJ2-1, with 11 bases matching TRBD2. This CDR3 is built from 16 residues. Looked up from germline, CDR1 is SGHNT and CDR2 is YENEEA. Trimming cost V 2 bases and J 5 bases; bases outside gene matches: 5. Full variable domain (missing parts from reference TRBV11-3 and TRBJ2-1): EAGVVQSPRYKIIEKKQPVAFWCNPISGHNTLYWYLQNLGQGPELLIRYENEEAVDDSQLPKDRFSAERLKGVDSTLKIQPAELGDSAVYLCASSLPGLAANNEQFFGPGTRLTVL.

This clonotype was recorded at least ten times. CDR3 protein: CASSPVGGSTDTQYF. CDR3 sequence (DNA): TGTGCCAGCTCACCGGTAGGGGGGAGCACAGATACGCAGTATTTT. The chain links TRBV18 to TRBJ2-3, with D tentatively TRBD1 or TRBD2 (6 bases each). The CDR3 spans 15 residues. Germline-derived CDR1 and CDR2 are KGHSH and LQKENI. The V end lost 3 bases, the J end lost 0 bases, and 10 bases lay between the germline ends.

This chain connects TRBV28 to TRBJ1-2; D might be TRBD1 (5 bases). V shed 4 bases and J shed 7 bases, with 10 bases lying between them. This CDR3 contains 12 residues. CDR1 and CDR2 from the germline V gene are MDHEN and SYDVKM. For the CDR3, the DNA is TGTGCCAGCAGTTCAAAAGGGGTTGGCTACACCTTC. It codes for CASSSKGVGYTF.

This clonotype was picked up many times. CDR3 nucleotide sequence: TGTGCCAGCAGCTCCCGGATCACAGATACGCAGTATTTT. This gives the protein CASSSRITDTQYF. The rearrangement joins TRBV7-3 to TRBJ2-3, with D unclear. The germline V and J ends were trimmed by 4 bases and 2 bases, with 7 bases remaining between them. Germline assignment: CDR1 SGHTA and CDR2 FQGTGA. The CDR3 spans 13 residues.

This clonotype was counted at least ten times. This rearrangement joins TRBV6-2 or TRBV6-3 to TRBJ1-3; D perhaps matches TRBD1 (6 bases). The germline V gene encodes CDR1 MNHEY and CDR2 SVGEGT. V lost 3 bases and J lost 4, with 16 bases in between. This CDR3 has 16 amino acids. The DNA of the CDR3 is TGTGCCAGCAGTTATGAAACAGGGCATTCCGGAAACACCATATATTTT. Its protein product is CASSYETGHSGNTIYF.

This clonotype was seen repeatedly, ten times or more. The CDR3 DNA sequence: TGCAGTGCTATTCGGACGGGCACGGGCGAGCAGTACTTC. Translation gives CSAIRTGTGEQYF. This chain links TRBV20-1 with TRBJ2-7, with D uncertain. The CDR3 has 13 residues. CDR1 is DFQATT, CDR2 SNEGSKA, per germline (reference sequence). V lost 4 bases to trimming and J lost 6 bases, with 16 bases between them.

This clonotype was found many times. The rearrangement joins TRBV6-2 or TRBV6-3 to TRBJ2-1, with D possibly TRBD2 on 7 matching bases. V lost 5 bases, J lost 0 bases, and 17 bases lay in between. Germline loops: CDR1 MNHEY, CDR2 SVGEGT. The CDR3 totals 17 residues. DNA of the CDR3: TGTGCCAGCAGTCTAAGGGGGGGACCGAGCTCCTACAATGAGCAGTTCTTC. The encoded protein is CASSLRGGPSSYNEQFF.

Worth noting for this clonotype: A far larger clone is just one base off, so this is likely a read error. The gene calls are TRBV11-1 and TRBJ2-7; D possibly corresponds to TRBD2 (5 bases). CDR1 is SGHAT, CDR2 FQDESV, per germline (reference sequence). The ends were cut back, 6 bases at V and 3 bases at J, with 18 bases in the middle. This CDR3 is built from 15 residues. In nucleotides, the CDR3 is TGTGCCAGCAGTCCCTCCGGGGTAATCTTCTACGAGCAGTACTTC. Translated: CASSPSGVIFYEQYF.

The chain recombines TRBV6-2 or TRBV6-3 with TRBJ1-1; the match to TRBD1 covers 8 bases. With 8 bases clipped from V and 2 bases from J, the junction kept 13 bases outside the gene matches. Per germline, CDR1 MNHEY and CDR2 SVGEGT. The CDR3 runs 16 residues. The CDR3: CASGRDQGALNTEAFF. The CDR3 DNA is TGTGCCAGCGGACGAGACCAGGGGGCCTTAAACACTGAAGCTTTCTTT.

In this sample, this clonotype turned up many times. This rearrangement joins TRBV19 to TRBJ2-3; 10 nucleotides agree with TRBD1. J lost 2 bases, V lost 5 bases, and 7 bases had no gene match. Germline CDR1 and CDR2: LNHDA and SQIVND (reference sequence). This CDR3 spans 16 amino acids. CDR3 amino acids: CASSREDRGYTDTQYF. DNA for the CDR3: TGTGCCAGTAGTCGAGAGGACAGGGGGTACACAGATACGCAGTATTTT. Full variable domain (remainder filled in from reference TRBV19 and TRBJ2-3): DGGITQSPKYLFRKEGQNVTLSCEQNLNHDAMYWYRQDPGQGLRLIYYSQIVNDFQKGDIAEGYSVSREKKESFPLTVTSAQKNPTAFYLCASSREDRGYTDTQYFGPGTRLTVL.

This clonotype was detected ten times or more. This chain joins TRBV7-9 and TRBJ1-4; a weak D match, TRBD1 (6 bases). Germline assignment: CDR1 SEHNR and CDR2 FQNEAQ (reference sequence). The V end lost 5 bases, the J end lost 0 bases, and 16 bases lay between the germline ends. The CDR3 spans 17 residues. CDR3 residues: CASSRIQGFTTNEKLFF. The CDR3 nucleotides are TGTGCCAGCAGCCGTATACAGGGATTTACAACTAATGAAAAACTGTTTTTT.

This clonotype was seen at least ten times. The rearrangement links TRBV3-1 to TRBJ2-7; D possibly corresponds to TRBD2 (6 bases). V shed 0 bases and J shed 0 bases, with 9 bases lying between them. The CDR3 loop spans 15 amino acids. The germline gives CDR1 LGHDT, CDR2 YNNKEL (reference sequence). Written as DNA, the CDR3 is TGTGCCAGCAGCCAAGAACGGGGGTTCTCCTACGAGCAGTACTTC. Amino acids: CASSQERGFSYEQYF.

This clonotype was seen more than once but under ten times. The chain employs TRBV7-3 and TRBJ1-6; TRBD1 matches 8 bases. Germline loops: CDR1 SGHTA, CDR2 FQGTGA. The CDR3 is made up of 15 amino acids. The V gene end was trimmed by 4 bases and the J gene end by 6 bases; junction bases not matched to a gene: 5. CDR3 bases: TGTGCCAGCAGCTCACAGACAGGGGTTAATTCACCCCTCCACTTT. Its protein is CASSSQTGVNSPLHF.

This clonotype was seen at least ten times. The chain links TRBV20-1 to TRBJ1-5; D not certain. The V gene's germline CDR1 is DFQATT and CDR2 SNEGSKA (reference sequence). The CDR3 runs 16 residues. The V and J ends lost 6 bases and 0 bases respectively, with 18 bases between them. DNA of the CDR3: TGCAGTGCCACACTCTCAACAAGAACTAGCAATCAGCCCCAGCATTTT. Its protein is CSATLSTRTSNQPQHF.

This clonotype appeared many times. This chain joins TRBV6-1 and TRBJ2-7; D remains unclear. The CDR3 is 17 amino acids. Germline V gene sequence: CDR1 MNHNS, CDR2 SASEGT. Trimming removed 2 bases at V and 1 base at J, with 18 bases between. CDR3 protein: CASSEFYSQLRSYEQYF. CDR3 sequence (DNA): TGTGCCAGCAGTGAATTTTACTCCCAACTCAGGTCCTACGAGCAGTACTTC.

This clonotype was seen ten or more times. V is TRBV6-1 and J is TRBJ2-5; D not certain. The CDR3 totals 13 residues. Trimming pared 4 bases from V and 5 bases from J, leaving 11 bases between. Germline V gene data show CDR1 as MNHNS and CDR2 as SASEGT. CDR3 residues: CASSGRRVETQYF. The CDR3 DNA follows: TGTGCCAGCAGTGGCCGTAGGGTGGAGACCCAGTACTTC.

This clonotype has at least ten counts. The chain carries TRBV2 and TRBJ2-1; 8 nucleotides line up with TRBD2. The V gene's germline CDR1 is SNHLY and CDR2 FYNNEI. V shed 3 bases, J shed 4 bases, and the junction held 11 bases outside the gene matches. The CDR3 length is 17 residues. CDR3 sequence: CASSDQSLAGYYNEQFF. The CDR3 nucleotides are TGTGCCAGCAGTGACCAATCCTTAGCGGGGTATTACAATGAGCAGTTCTTC.